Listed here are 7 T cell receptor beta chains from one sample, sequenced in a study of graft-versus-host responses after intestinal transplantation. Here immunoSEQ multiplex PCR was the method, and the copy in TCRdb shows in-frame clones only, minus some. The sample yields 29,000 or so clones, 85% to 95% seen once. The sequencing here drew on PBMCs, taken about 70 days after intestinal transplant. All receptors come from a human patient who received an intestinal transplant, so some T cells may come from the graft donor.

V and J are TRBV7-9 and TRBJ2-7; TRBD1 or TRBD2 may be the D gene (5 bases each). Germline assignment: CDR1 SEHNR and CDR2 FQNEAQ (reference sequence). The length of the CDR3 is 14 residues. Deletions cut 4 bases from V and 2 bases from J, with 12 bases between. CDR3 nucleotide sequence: TGTGCCAGCAGCTCAACGGGACCGGCCTACGAGCAGTACTTC. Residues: CASSSTGPAYEQYF.

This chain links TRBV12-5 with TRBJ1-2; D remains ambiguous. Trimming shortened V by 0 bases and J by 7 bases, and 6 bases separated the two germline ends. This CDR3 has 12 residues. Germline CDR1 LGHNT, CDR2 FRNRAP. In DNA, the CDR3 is TGTGCTAGTGGTTTGGTACGTTTTGGCTACACCTTC. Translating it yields CASGLVRFGYTF.

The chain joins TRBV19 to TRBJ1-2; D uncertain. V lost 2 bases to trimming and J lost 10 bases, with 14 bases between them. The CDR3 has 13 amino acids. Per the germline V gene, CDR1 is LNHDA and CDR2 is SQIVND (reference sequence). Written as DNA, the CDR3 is TGTGCCAGTAGTATATGGGCCACAACAGCCTACACCTTC. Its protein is CASSIWATTAYTF.

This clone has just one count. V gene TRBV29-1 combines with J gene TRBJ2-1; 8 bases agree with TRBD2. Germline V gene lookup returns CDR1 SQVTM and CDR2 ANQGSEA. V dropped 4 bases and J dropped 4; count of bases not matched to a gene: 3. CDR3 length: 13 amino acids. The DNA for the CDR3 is TGCAGCGTTGGTTCTAGCGGGTACAATGAGCAGTTCTTC. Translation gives CSVGSSGYNEQFF.

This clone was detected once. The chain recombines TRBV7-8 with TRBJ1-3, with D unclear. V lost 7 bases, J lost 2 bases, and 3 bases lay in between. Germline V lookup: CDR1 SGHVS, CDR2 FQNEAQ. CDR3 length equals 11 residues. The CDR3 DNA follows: TGTGCCAGCACCCCTGGAAACACCATATATTTT. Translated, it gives CASTPGNTIYF.

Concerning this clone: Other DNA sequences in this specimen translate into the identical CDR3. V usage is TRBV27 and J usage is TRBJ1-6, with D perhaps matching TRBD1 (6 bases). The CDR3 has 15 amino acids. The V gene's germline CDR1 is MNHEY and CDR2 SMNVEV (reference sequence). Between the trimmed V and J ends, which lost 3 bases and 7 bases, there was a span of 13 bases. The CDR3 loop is CASSLARGGNSPLHF. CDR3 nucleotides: TGTGCCAGCAGTTTGGCCAGGGGAGGCAATTCACCCCTCCACTTT.

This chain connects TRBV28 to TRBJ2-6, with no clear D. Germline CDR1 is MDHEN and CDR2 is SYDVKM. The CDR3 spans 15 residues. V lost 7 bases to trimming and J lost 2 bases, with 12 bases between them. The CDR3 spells CASTTTEAGANVLTF. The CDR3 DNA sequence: TGTGCCAGCACCACCACAGAGGCTGGGGCCAACGTCCTGACTTTC.